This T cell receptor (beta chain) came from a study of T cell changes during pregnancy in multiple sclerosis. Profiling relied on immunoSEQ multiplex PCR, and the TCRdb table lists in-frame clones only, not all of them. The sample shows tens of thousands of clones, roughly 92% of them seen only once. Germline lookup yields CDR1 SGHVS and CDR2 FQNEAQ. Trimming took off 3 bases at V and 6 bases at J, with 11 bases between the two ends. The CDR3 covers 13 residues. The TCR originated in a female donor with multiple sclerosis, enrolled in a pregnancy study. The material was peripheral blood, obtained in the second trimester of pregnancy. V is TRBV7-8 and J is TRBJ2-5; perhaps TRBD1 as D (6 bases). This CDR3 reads CASSLVRGKTQYF. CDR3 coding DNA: TGTGCCAGCAGCTTGGTGAGGGGGAAGACCCAGTACTTC.